The present T cell receptor beta chain was sequenced within a study of shared clonotypes between healthy human individuals. Data came from immunoSEQ multiplex PCR; TCRdb stores just in-frame clones and leaves some out. The repertoire holds 2 million to 2.5 million clones, roughly 95% seen once, with 0.13% in the top ten. This clone has just one count. The CDR3 loop spans 14 amino acids. V was shortened by 3 bases and J by 5 bases, with 13 bases between the two germline ends. Germline V gene sequence: CDR1 MGHDK, CDR2 SYGVNS. Sequenced input: naive CD4+ T cells sorted from blood. Indicated subset: CD45RA+ positively selected. The chain carries TRBV25-1 and TRBJ2-5; tentative D call: TRBD1 (6 bases). This TCR was recovered from a man aged 18 to 29 in good health. The CDR3 protein is CASSDPGVMETQYF. The CDR3 nucleotides read TGTGCCAGCAGTGATCCAGGGGTGATGGAGACCCAGTACTTC. Using reference TRBV25-1 and TRBJ2-5 for the parts outside the CDR3, the full variable domain is EADIYQTPRYLVIGTGKKITLECSQTMGHDKMYWYQQDPGMELHLIHYSYGVNSTEKGDLSSESTVSRIRTEHFPLTLESARPSHTSQYLCASSDPGVMETQYFGPGTRLLVL.